This T cell receptor (beta chain) was captured by sequencing in a study of OX40 agonist ivuxolimab in advanced cancers. Overall study: Three patients showed partial responses: one hepatocellular carcinoma and two cutaneous melanoma cases.

Comment on this clone: Its antigen is currently unknown.

General study points: Both blood CD4+ and CD8+ T cells showed clonal growth by week 6 at 0.1 to 3.0 mg/kg. On average, a greater number of expanded clones characterised CD8+ T cells relative to CD4+.

Only in-frame clones appear in the TCRdb table, and some are missing; sequencing was by immunoSEQ multiplex PCR. The sample records 70,000 to 80,000 clones, 70% to 90% being singletons. This receptor was obtained from an adult with an advanced solid tumor such as melanoma, head and neck, liver or kidney cancer. Material: CD4+ or CD8+ T cells sorted from blood, obtained in a trial of the OX40 agonist ivuxolimab.

CDR3 in DNA: TGTGCCAGCAGTCCTGGGACTTTGGGCTACGAGCAGTACTTC. Its translation: CASSPGTLGYEQYF. This chain joins TRBV6-6 and TRBJ2-7, with a tentative D call TRBD2 (6 bases). Germline V lookup: CDR1 MNHNY, CDR2 SVGAGI (reference sequence). This CDR3 spans 14 amino acids. V was clipped by 5 bases and J by 3 bases, with 14 bases between them.